This entry is about one T cell receptor beta chain. Antigen specificity is unknown. The sample belongs to a study of response to subunit inactivated influenza vaccine. Whole-study findings and limits: Each seasonal flu vaccination may recruit only limited new T cells, authors suggested.

Trimming shortened V by 1 base and J by 4 bases, and 16 bases separated the two germline ends. The CDR3 has 16 residues. CDR1 and CDR2 (germline): ENHRY, SYGVKD. From the RT-PCR reads, TCRdb called clonotypes with MiXCR, one entry per CDR3 protein. This sample yields hundreds of thousands of distinct CDR3 sequences, of which over 10% are seen a single time; about an eighth belongs to the top ten. This receptor was obtained from a man aged 50-60 years who received an inactivated influenza vaccine. The specimen was PBMCs from blood, collected about 40 days after vaccination. This chain joins TRBV10-3 and TRBJ1-1, with a weak D call TRBD1 (6 bases). The CDR3 reads CAISEYGLGARTEAFF. CDR3 bases: TGTGCCATCAGTGAGTACGGATTGGGGGCGCGCACTGAAGCTTTCTTT.